Below are 23 T cell receptor beta chains sequenced from a single sample in a study of persistence of HIV-infected CD4 T cells. No antigen has been identified for these receptors. This was the immunoSEQ version 4 assay in survey mode. Profiling relied on immunoSEQ multiplex PCR, and the TCRdb table lists in-frame clones only, not all of them. This sample has 50,000 or so clones, with under 85% found just once. Lysates of CMV-infected fibroblasts at around 9.8 ug/mL stimulated these cells. CD40L/CD69 double-negative CD45RO-high memory CD4+ T cells were collected. The sample consisted of CD4+ T cells sorted from PBMCs after 18-hour stimulation, taken from a patient who received antiretroviral therapy. The receptors here all came from an adult man with HIV who was CMV-seropositive.

CDR3 region: CASSLGQLRGTQYF. Written as DNA, the CDR3 is TGTGCCAGCAGTTTAGGGCAACTTCGGGGGACCCAGTACTTC. J is TRBJ2-5 and V is TRBV27; D is perhaps TRBD2 (5 bases). The germline V and J ends were trimmed by 2 bases and 7 bases, with 14 bases remaining between them. The CDR3 runs to 14 residues. The germline gives CDR1 MNHEY, CDR2 SMNVEV (reference sequence).

This sequence joins TRBV18 and TRBJ1-1; D gene uncertain. The CDR3 consists of 14 residues. Germline CDR1 and CDR2: KGHSH and LQKENI. V dropped 3 bases and J dropped 1 base, with 9 bases sitting between them. The CDR3 nucleotides are TGTGCCAGCTCACCCGGTAAAGGGAACACTGAAGCTTTCTTT. The encoded protein is CASSPGKGNTEAFF.

Only one count was recorded for this clone. The rearrangement uses TRBV7-2 and TRBJ1-1, with D possibly TRBD1 on 5 matching bases. This CDR3 contains 14 residues. Deletions cut 4 bases from V and 6 bases from J, with 15 bases between. The germline CDR1 and CDR2 sequences are SGHTA and FQGNSA. Here the CDR3 DNA reads TGTGCCAGCAGCTCGGGAGGATGGGGCGCTGAAGCTTTCTTT. This encodes CASSSGGWGAEAFF.

V and J are TRBV5-1 and TRBJ2-1; 9 bases are a match to TRBD1. The trim removed 5 bases at V and 4 bases at J, leaving 7 bases unmatched. The CDR3 contains 15 residues. Germline CDR1 is SGHRS and CDR2 is YFSETQ. CDR3 region: CASRSGQGSYNEQFF. In DNA form, the CDR3 reads TGCGCCAGCAGATCGGGACAGGGATCTTACAATGAGCAGTTCTTC. Using reference TRBV5-1 and TRBJ2-1 for the parts outside the CDR3, the full variable domain is KAGVTQTPRYLIKTRGQQVTLSCSPISGHRSVSWYQQTPGQGLQFLFEYFSETQRNKGNFPGRFSGRQFSNSRSEMNVSTLELGDSALYLCASRSGQGSYNEQFFGPGTRLTVL.

The chain combines TRBV18 with TRBJ2-7, with TRBD1 matching over 12 bases. This CDR3 is 16 amino acids long. Germline V gene lookup returns CDR1 KGHSH and CDR2 LQKENI. Unmatched junction bases numbered 12, after V lost 6 bases and J lost 6 bases. CDR3 residues: CASSASRGTGGIEQYF. The CDR3 nucleotides are TGTGCCAGCTCCGCAAGTCGGGGGACAGGGGGCATCGAGCAGTACTTC. Together with reference TRBV18 and TRBJ2-7, the CDR3 gives the full variable domain: NAGVMQNPRHLVRRRGQEARLRCSPMKGHSHVYWYRQLPEEGLKFMVYLQKENIIDESGMPKERFSAEFPKEGPSILRIQQVVRGDSAAYFCASSASRGTGGIEQYFGPGTRLTVT.

The chain carries TRBV20-1 and TRBJ2-7, with D perhaps matching TRBD1 (6 bases). This CDR3 is built from 13 residues. The germline V gene has CDR1 DFQATT and CDR2 SNEGSKA (reference sequence). Deletions cut 3 bases from V and 1 base from J, with 10 bases between. The CDR3, as DNA: TGCAGTGCTAGTACGGACAGTTCCTACGAGCAGTACTTC. Translating gives CSASTDSSYEQYF.

V gene TRBV6-5 combines with J gene TRBJ2-2; the D call may be TRBD1 or TRBD2 (5 bases each). This CDR3 spans 16 amino acids. V lost 0 bases and J lost 6, with 14 bases in between. Germline V lookup: CDR1 MNHEY, CDR2 SVGAGI. CDR3 DNA: TGTGCCAGCAGTTACTCGTCTGTCGTGGGGGCCGGGGAGCTGTTTTTT. Translated, it gives CASSYSSVVGAGELFF.

A single count supports this clone. The J gene is TRBJ2-2, the V gene TRBV6-5; 10 bases agree with TRBD2. V lost 6 bases, J lost 7 bases, and 8 bases stayed unmatched. This CDR3 spans 15 amino acids. From germline, CDR1 is MNHEY and CDR2 SVGAGI. CDR3 residues: CASRKTSGSVGELFF. The CDR3 nucleotides read TGTGCCAGCAGAAAGACTAGCGGGTCCGTCGGGGAGCTGTTTTTT.

The chain carries TRBV19 and TRBJ1-1, with D tentatively TRBD1 (5 bases). This CDR3 is built from 15 residues. Germline V gene lookup returns CDR1 LNHDA and CDR2 SQIVND (reference sequence). Trimming took off 3 bases at V and 1 base at J, with 12 bases between the two ends. CDR3 protein: CASSIFGTENTEAFF. As DNA, the CDR3 is TGTGCCAGTAGTATTTTTGGGACGGAGAACACTGAAGCTTTCTTT.

The V call is TRBV5-1, the J call TRBJ2-3, with unresolved D. Germline assignment: CDR1 SGHRS and CDR2 YFSETQ. There are 16 residues in the CDR3. V lost 1 base and J lost 0, with 12 bases in between. In nucleotides, the CDR3 is TGCGCCAGCAGCTTGCAGCCAGGCCCTAGCACAGATACGCAGTATTTT. It specifies CASSLQPGPSTDTQYF.

This chain connects TRBV12-2 to TRBJ2-3; TRBD2 was called by the table and not checked on the DNA. TRBV12-2 is a recognized pseudogene. There are 21 residues in the CDR3. CDR3 coding DNA: TGTGCAAGTCGCTTAGAAGGGTTACTACTAGCGGGAGGGCAAAACACAGATACGCAGTATTTT. This translates into CASRLEGLLLAGGQNTDTQYF.

This chain uses TRBV12-3 or TRBV12-4 with TRBJ2-5; possibly TRBD2 for D (5 bases). This CDR3 spans 13 amino acids. Trimming took 3 bases from V and 9 from J, leaving 14 bases between them. The chain's CDR3 is CASSLARVGAQYF. The CDR3, as DNA: TGTGCCAGCAGTTTGGCCCGAGTCGGGGCCCAGTACTTC.

V gene TRBV7-9 combines with J gene TRBJ2-7, with a possible D match to TRBD2 (5 bases). Trimming removed 5 bases from V and 6 bases from J, with 8 bases in between. CDR3 length: 11 amino acids. Per germline, CDR1 SEHNR and CDR2 FQNEAQ (reference sequence). The CDR3: CASSEGVEQYF. In DNA form, the CDR3 reads TGTGCCAGCAGCGAGGGCGTCGAGCAGTACTTC.

The chain employs TRBV19 and TRBJ1-1; 9 bases align to TRBD1. This CDR3 region has 17 residues. Unmatched junction bases numbered 9, after V lost 3 bases and J lost 1 base. The V gene's germline CDR1 is LNHDA and CDR2 SQIVND (reference sequence). CDR3 loop: CASSIIGTGPRNTEAFF. DNA of the CDR3: TGTGCCAGTAGTATTATCGGGACAGGGCCCCGGAACACTGAAGCTTTCTTT.

V gene TRBV27 combines with J gene TRBJ1-6; 7 nucleotides line up with TRBD1. The J segment lost 10 bases and the V segment lost 6 bases, leaving 9 bases of the junction unmatched. The CDR3 extends over 14 amino acids. Germline lookup yields CDR1 MNHEY and CDR2 SMNVEV (reference sequence). The CDR3 loop is CASSLTGKGSPLHF. Here the CDR3 DNA reads TGTGCCAGCAGCCTGACAGGGAAGGGATCACCCCTCCACTTT.

V is TRBV28 and J is TRBJ1-5; D unresolved. Trimming pared 8 bases from V and 2 bases from J, leaving 13 bases between. The germline CDR1 and CDR2 sequences are MDHEN and SYDVKM. The CDR3 has 14 residues. In nucleotides, the CDR3 is TGTGCCAGCTGGGTTACCGTGGGCAATCAGCCCCAGCATTTT. This codes for CASWVTVGNQPQHF.

This rearrangement joins TRBV4-3 to TRBJ1-5; D is ambiguous. The CDR3 length is 13 residues. Germline loops: CDR1 LGHNA, CDR2 YSLEER. V lost 0 bases, J lost 5 bases, and 5 bases lay in between. CDR3 nucleotide sequence: TGCGCCAGCAGCCAAGATAGGGATCAGCCCCAGCATTTT. Its protein is CASSQDRDQPQHF.

The chain carries TRBV7-9 and TRBJ2-1; 8 positions agree with TRBD1. With 1 base clipped from V and 10 bases from J, the junction kept 3 bases outside the gene matches. Looked up from germline, CDR1 is SEHNR and CDR2 is FQNEAQ (reference sequence). The CDR3 totals 13 residues. This CDR3 is CASSLGGTGEQFF. CDR3 in DNA: TGTGCCAGCAGCTTAGGCGGGACAGGAGAGCAGTTCTTC.

CDR3 DNA: TGTGCCACCAGCAGAGATATGGGAGGTTTTAATGAAAAACTGTTTTTT. Its translation: CATSRDMGGFNEKLFF. This chain links TRBV15 with TRBJ1-4; D unclear. Trimming left V 0 bases short and J 4 bases short, with 12 bases between. Germline V CDR1 and CDR2: LNHNV, YYDKDF (reference sequence). The CDR3 has 16 amino acids.

V gene TRBV5-6 combines with J gene TRBJ2-7; D possibly corresponds to TRBD1 (8 bases). Trimming took 5 bases from V and 6 from J, leaving 18 bases between them. This CDR3 region has 14 residues. CDR1 and CDR2 (germline): SGHDT, YYEEEE. This CDR3 is CASRPLTGEGEQYF. CDR3 DNA: TGTGCCAGCAGGCCTCTGACAGGGGAGGGCGAGCAGTACTTC.

The V and J genes are TRBV16 and TRBJ2-7, with no clear D. Germline-derived CDR1 and CDR2 are KGHSY and FQNENV. Trimming took 1 base from V and 3 from J, leaving 13 bases between them. The CDR3 loop spans 15 amino acids. The CDR3, as DNA: TGTGCCAGCAGCCAATTCACCCTTTTCGGCTACGAGCAGTACTTC. Translated, it gives CASSQFTLFGYEQYF.

The chain carries TRBV7-9 and TRBJ2-1; tentatively, D is TRBD2 (5 bases). Trimming shortened V by 4 bases and J by 0 bases, and 10 bases separated the two germline ends. This CDR3 contains 15 residues. Germline assignment: CDR1 SEHNR and CDR2 FQNEAQ (reference sequence). CDR3 amino acids: CASSSRRSSYNEQFF. CDR3 bases: TGTGCCAGCAGCTCTAGGAGGAGCTCCTACAATGAGCAGTTCTTC.

The chain carries TRBV6-6 and TRBJ1-4; D gene ambiguous. CDR1 and CDR2 (germline): MNHNY, SVGAGI (reference sequence). The CDR3 spans 16 residues. V lost 2 bases and J lost 1, with 11 bases in between. CDR3 sequence (DNA): TGTGCCAGCAGTTACGGAGGAGTTGGAACTAATGAAAAACTGTTTTTT. Translation gives CASSYGGVGTNEKLFF.